This entry lists 5 T cell receptor beta chains sequenced from one sample in a study of T-cell reconstitution after alpha-beta-depleted transplantation in children listed by TCRdb under 2016. Library creation used PCR. Data came from an Illumina HiSeq 2500. Molecular barcoding was employed in the preparation of TCR libraries, with unique molecular identifiers being used to normalize TCRbeta repertoire quantification. Using fastp trimming at Q25 and MiXCR clonotype assembly, TCRdb reanalyzed the public sequencing data and kept in-frame beta chains. Every distinct CDR3 protein forms one entry, paired with its most common genes and DNA. For this sample the table gives roughly 610,000 distinct CDR3 sequences, of which roughly a tenth were detected only once. Jointly, the top ten make up 4% of the sample. Sequenced material: PBMCs from the stem cell graft donor, taken from the stem cell graft. These receptors were taken from a human donor who donated a stem cell graft to a child with acute myeloid leukemia.

The rearrangement links TRBV11-2 to TRBJ1-2, with 9 bases identical to TRBD1. Germline assignment: CDR1 SGHAT and CDR2 FQNNGV. This CDR3 has 15 residues. The trim removed 5 bases at V and 5 bases at J, leaving 9 bases unmatched. The CDR3 region has the DNA TGTGCCAGCAGCACAGGGACAGGGATACTTTATGGCTACACCTTC. As protein: CASSTGTGILYGYTF.

The chain combines TRBV9 with TRBJ2-3; 9 bases fit TRBD2. Germline V gene sequence: CDR1 SGDLS, CDR2 YYNGEE. This CDR3 has 17 residues. Trimming at V came to 3 bases and at J to 5 bases, leaving 13 bases not matched to a gene. CDR3 sequence reads: CASSGASGKLGIDTQYF. In DNA form, the CDR3 reads TGTGCCAGCAGCGGGGCTAGCGGGAAACTGGGAATAGATACGCAGTATTTT.

This clonotype came up a few times. J is TRBJ2-1 and V is TRBV20-1; D is possibly TRBD2 (6 bases). Germline CDR1 and CDR2: DFQATT and SNEGSKA (reference sequence). CDR3 length: 15 residues. V lost 0 bases and J 8 bases, leaving 17 bases between the germline ends. CDR3 residues: CSARDPGRGMDEQFF. The CDR3 nucleotides are TGCAGTGCTAGAGATCCCGGCCGCGGGATGGATGAGCAGTTCTTC.

This clonotype was seen many times. V is TRBV18 and J is TRBJ1-5; D is unresolved. This CDR3 contains 12 residues. Germline CDR1 is KGHSH and CDR2 is LQKENI. Trimming took 3 bases from V and 2 from J, leaving 2 bases between them. In DNA, the CDR3 is TGTGCCAGCTCACCCGGCAATCAGCCCCAGCATTTT. Its translation: CASSPGNQPQHF.

This clonotype has just a few counts. This chain links TRBV6-1 with TRBJ2-7; D gene unclear. Looked up from germline, CDR1 is MNHNS and CDR2 is SASEGT. The CDR3 covers 12 residues. Trimming shortened V by 7 bases and J by 4 bases, and 11 bases separated the two germline ends. The CDR3 sequence is CASIGRTYEQYF. In DNA form, the CDR3 reads TGTGCCAGCATAGGAAGAACTTACGAGCAGTACTTC.